Reported below is one TCR beta chain. Each CDR3 protein gets one entry after TCRdb re-called the RACE reads with MiXCR. The table has about 140,000 distinct CDR3 sequences, 10% to 15% seen once. This sample stems from a study of human T cells and chemical hapten exposure. With 5 bases clipped from V and 2 bases from J, the junction kept 6 bases outside the gene matches. The CDR3 is 15 amino acids. Germline values: CDR1 LNHDA, CDR2 SQIVND (reference sequence). Time point defined: patch test 2, 6 weeks after DPC sensitization. Treatment given: therapeutic diphenylcyclopropenone sensitization with weekly scalp DPC.

The specimen was whole blood, collected in connection with sensitization to the hapten diphenylcyclopropenone (DPC). The TCR comes from a woman aged 50 to 60 with alopecia areata. Some clones in this sample may be carry-over from other donors' samples. This rearrangement joins TRBV19 to TRBJ2-3, with TRBD2 identical over 8 bases. The CDR3 is CASSETSGITDTQYF. CDR3 DNA sequence: TGTGCCAGTAGTGAAACTAGCGGTATCACAGATACGCAGTATTTT.